Included here is one TCR beta chain sequence, with context. Its antigen is still unknown. The PCR was carried out with 60 Vbeta primers and 13 Jbeta primers. Original analysis: Among the unique TCR beta chains that a later analysis counted, 70 million to 85 million in all, 10 million to 13 million were shared. Clones were read by immunoSEQ multiplex PCR, and TCRdb kept only the in-frame ones, dropping some. The D gene and trimming were derived from the DNA, and the V and J assignments and clone size from that table. The sample has approximately 100,000 clones; over 8% are singletons. This sample is drawn from a study of cytomegalovirus exposure and HLA in healthy donors. Study observations and caveats: Reportedly, diagnosis of cytomegalovirus status by the classifier showed high specificity and sensitivity. A later analysis found TCR association rates differed by HLA locus, highest for DRB1 and lowest for HLA-C.

The clonotype originates from a man in his fifties or sixties in good health and CMV-seropositive. The source material was PBMCs.

CDR3 in amino acids: CASSETDRRNSNQPQHF. CDR3 sequence (DNA): TGTGCCAGCAGTGAAACGGACAGGCGCAATAGCAATCAGCCCCAGCATTTT. This rearrangement joins TRBV2 to TRBJ1-5; TRBD1 matches 7 bases. This CDR3 is 17 amino acids long. V dropped 2 bases and J dropped 0; count of bases not matched to a gene: 7. Germline V lookup: CDR1 SNHLY, CDR2 FYNNEI.